The 10 T cell receptor beta chains below were found in one sample sequenced in a study of T cell clonotyping in hematopoietic cell transplantation. Time point defined: recipient sample about 28 days before transplant, after cytoreduction. The table came from immunoSEQ multiplex PCR; TCRdb's copy has only in-frame clones and leaves some out. The sample lists about 45,000 clones, around 83% seen once, with 4% to 5.5% in the top ten. This sample comprised peripheral blood mononuclear cells, obtained before stem cell transplant. The receptors were sampled from a man aged 55 to 70 with myelodysplastic syndrome. Some clones in this sample may be carry-over from other donors' samples.

The chain joins TRBV4-1 to TRBJ2-7; TRBD1 matches 9 bases. V was clipped by 3 bases and J by 2 bases; unmatched bases: 8. CDR1 is MGHRA, CDR2 YSYEKL, per germline. This CDR3 has 16 residues. In DNA form, the CDR3 reads TGCGCCAGCAGCCAGGCCGGGGACAGGGTGACCTACGAGCAGTACTTC. Its translation: CASSQAGDRVTYEQYF.

The chain has TRBV19 and TRBJ1-1, with a tentative D call TRBD1 (6 bases). Trimming stripped 2 bases from V and 5 bases from J, with 18 bases between. The CDR3 is made up of 16 amino acids. CDR1 LNHDA and CDR2 SQIVND come from the germline V gene (reference sequence). As DNA, the CDR3 is TGTGCCAGTAGTATAAGAGGGGTGCAGGGGATGACTGAAGCTTTCTTT. This gives the protein CASSIRGVQGMTEAFF. The complete variable domain, with remaining parts taken from reference TRBV19 and TRBJ1-1, reads DGGITQSPKYLFRKEGQNVTLSCEQNLNHDAMYWYRQDPGQGLRLIYYSQIVNDFQKGDIAEGYSVSREKKESFPLTVTSAQKNPTAFYLCASSIRGVQGMTEAFFGQGTRLTVV.

The V and J genes are TRBV11-3 and TRBJ2-3; no clear D. This CDR3 has 15 residues. The ends were cut back, 1 base at V and 6 bases at J, with 14 bases in the middle. Germline V gene data show CDR1 as SGHNT and CDR2 as YENEEA. Here the CDR3 reads CASSLGVGREDTQYF. The DNA of the CDR3 is TGTGCCAGCAGCTTAGGGGTTGGCCGCGAGGATACGCAGTATTTT. The whole variable domain, remainder taken from reference TRBV11-3 and TRBJ2-3, is EAGVVQSPRYKIIEKKQPVAFWCNPISGHNTLYWYLQNLGQGPELLIRYENEEAVDDSQLPKDRFSAERLKGVDSTLKIQPAELGDSAVYLCASSLGVGREDTQYFGPGTRLTVL.

The V call is TRBV7-2, the J call TRBJ1-2; the D is unclear. Germline CDR1 is SGHTA and CDR2 is FQGNSA. The CDR3 is made up of 11 amino acids. V was clipped by 5 bases and J by 8 bases, with 9 bases between them. CDR3 DNA: TGTGCCAGCAGCACCATGAGGGGCTACACCTTC. Translation gives CASSTMRGYTF.

This clone was counted between two and nine times. This chain links TRBV9 with TRBJ1-2, with D possibly matching TRBD1 (6 bases). The V end was cut by 5 bases, the J end by 3 bases, with 20 bases between. The CDR3 extends over 16 amino acids. Per germline, CDR1 SGDLS and CDR2 YYNGEE. The CDR3 is CASRRGGKQLDYGYTF. Written as DNA, the CDR3 is TGTGCCAGCAGGAGGGGGGGGAAGCAGTTAGACTATGGCTACACCTTC. Using reference TRBV9 and TRBJ1-2 for the parts outside the CDR3, the full variable domain is DSGVTQTPKHLITATGQRVTLRCSPRSGDLSVYWYQQSLDQGLQFLIQYYNGEERAKGNILERFSAQQFPDLHSELNLSSLELGDSALYFCASRRGGKQLDYGYTFGSGTRLTVV.

In its sample, this clone was seen a few times. The V gene is TRBV2, the J gene TRBJ2-7, with unresolved D. Germline CDR1 SNHLY, CDR2 FYNNEI. The CDR3 spans 11 residues. V shed 1 base and J shed 4 bases, with 2 bases lying between them. This CDR3 is CASSEGYEQYF. The DNA for the CDR3 is TGTGCCAGCAGTGAAGGGTACGAGCAGTACTTC. The full variable domain, in which reference TRBV2 and TRBJ2-7 provide the parts outside the CDR3, is EPEVTQTPSHQVTQMGQEVILRCVPISNHLYFYWYRQILGQKVEFLVSFYNNEISEKSEIFDDQFSVERPDGSNFTLKIRSTKLEDSAMYFCASSEGYEQYFGPGTRLTVT.

The gene calls are TRBV20-1 and TRBJ2-7; D remains ambiguous. The CDR3 has 11 amino acids. Germline CDR1 is DFQATT and CDR2 is SNEGSKA (reference sequence). Trimming left V 4 bases short and J 5 bases short, with 9 bases between. CDR3 nucleotide sequence: TGCAGTGCTAATATCTGGGACGAGCAGTACTTC. This translates into CSANIWDEQYF.

The chain links TRBV10-3 to TRBJ1-1, with 8 nucleotides matching TRBD1. Trimming removed 0 bases from V and 4 bases from J; junction bases left unmatched: 4. This CDR3 spans 15 amino acids. Germline V gene data show CDR1 as ENHRY and CDR2 as SYGVKD. The CDR3 loop reads CAISESAGQGTEAFF. CDR3 sequence (DNA): TGTGCCATCAGTGAGTCGGCTGGACAGGGCACTGAAGCTTTCTTT.

This clone was counted between two and nine times. The rearrangement joins TRBV11-2 to TRBJ1-1; a weak D match, TRBD1 (6 bases). Trimming cost V 1 base and J 1 base, with 10 bases left between them. Germline CDR1 and CDR2: SGHAT and FQNNGV. This CDR3 comprises 15 residues. CDR3 protein: CASSLGQDPNTEAFF. The CDR3 DNA follows: TGTGCCAGCAGCTTAGGACAGGACCCGAACACTGAAGCTTTCTTT.

The CDR3 here is CASSTWAGENSPLHF. DNA of the CDR3: TGTGCCAGCAGTACCTGGGCAGGCGAAAATTCACCCCTCCACTTT. This chain links TRBV7-9 with TRBJ1-6; no reliable D call. Germline CDR1 reads SEHNR; CDR2 reads FQNEAQ (reference sequence). CDR3 length equals 15 residues. Between the trimmed V and J ends, which lost 6 bases and 7 bases, there was a span of 16 bases.